The 28 T cell receptor beta chains given below trace back to one sample, sequenced in a study of cytomegalovirus exposure and HLA in healthy donors. The assay was immunoSEQ multiplex PCR, and TCRdb's table has in-frame clones only and misses some. The sample records 120,000 to 150,000 clones, approximately 90% being singletons. Sequencing was done on a sample of PBMCs. The receptors derive from a young man in good health and CMV-seropositive.

The chain carries TRBV5-6 and TRBJ2-7; D is ambiguous. The CDR3 sequence is 14 residues long. Germline loops: CDR1 SGHDT, CDR2 YYEEEE. Trimming removed 1 base at V and 4 bases at J, with 12 bases between. CDR3 sequence: CASSLQSNPYEQYF. In nucleotides, the CDR3 is TGTGCCAGCAGCTTGCAGTCAAACCCTTACGAGCAGTACTTC.

The chain recombines TRBV10-1 with TRBJ1-1; the match to TRBD1 covers 8 bases. The CDR3 is 14 residues long. Trimming took 8 bases from V and 0 from J; bases not matched to a gene: 5. Germline V lookup: CDR1 WNHNN, CDR2 SYGVQD (reference sequence). This CDR3 is CASSRTGLNTEAFF. As DNA, the CDR3 is TGCGCCAGCTCCCGGACAGGGTTGAACACTGAAGCTTTCTTT.

The CDR3 reads CASSGTAYNEQFF. In DNA, the CDR3 is TGTGCCAGCAGCGGGACTGCCTACAATGAGCAGTTCTTC. The rearrangement links TRBV9 to TRBJ2-1; possibly TRBD2 for D (5 bases). CDR3 length: 13 amino acids. CDR1 is SGDLS, CDR2 YYNGEE, per germline. V shed 3 bases and J shed 2 bases, with 6 bases lying between them. The full variable domain, in which reference TRBV9 and TRBJ2-1 provide the parts outside the CDR3, is DSGVTQTPKHLITATGQRVTLRCSPRSGDLSVYWYQQSLDQGLQFLIQYYNGEERAKGNILERFSAQQFPDLHSELNLSSLELGDSALYFCASSGTAYNEQFFGPGTRLTVL.

The V and J genes are TRBV2 and TRBJ2-6; weak D call: TRBD1 (6 bases). Trimming stripped 6 bases from V and 2 bases from J, with 8 bases between. Germline CDR1 reads SNHLY; CDR2 reads FYNNEI. The CDR3 covers 14 residues. DNA for the CDR3: TGTGCCAGCAGCCGGACAGCTGGGGCCAACGTCCTGACTTTC. It yields the protein CASSRTAGANVLTF.

This clone was observed once. This chain joins TRBV6-5 and TRBJ1-1, with no clear D. The CDR3 runs to 15 residues. Germline V gives CDR1 MNHEY, CDR2 SVGAGI. V shed 2 bases and J shed 3 bases, with 13 bases lying between them. The CDR3: CASSYGFGTHTEAFF. The CDR3 DNA follows: TGTGCCAGCAGTTACGGTTTTGGCACCCACACTGAAGCTTTCTTT.

V is TRBV6-5 and J is TRBJ1-1, with a weak D call TRBD1 (5 bases). V was shortened by 4 bases and J by 7 bases, with 7 bases between the two germline ends. This CDR3 region has 11 residues. Germline CDR1 reads MNHEY; CDR2 reads SVGAGI. CDR3 DNA: TGTGCCAGCAGTTGGGGCAGTGAAGCTTTCTTT. Its translation is CASSWGSEAFF.

The chain carries TRBV7-6 and TRBJ2-7; TRBD1 agrees at 7 bases. Germline CDR1 and CDR2: SGHVS and FNYEAQ. The length of the CDR3 is 13 residues. With 4 bases clipped from V and 6 bases from J, the junction kept 6 bases outside the gene matches. Written as DNA, the CDR3 is TGTGCCAGCAGCTCCGAAGGGGGCGGCGAGCAGTACTTC. Encoded protein: CASSSEGGGEQYF.

The V gene is TRBV29-1, the J gene TRBJ2-3, with D possibly being TRBD2 (6 bases). The germline V gene has CDR1 SQVTM and CDR2 ANQGSEA. This CDR3 has 15 residues. The ends were cut back, 0 bases at V and 0 bases at J, with 10 bases in the middle. CDR3 nucleotides: TGCAGCGTTGAAGACGGGAGTGCCAGCACAGATACGCAGTATTTT. This encodes CSVEDGSASTDTQYF.

The V gene is TRBV6-6, the J gene TRBJ2-7, with TRBD1 matching over 7 bases. With V trimmed by 6 bases and J by 1 base, 3 bases remained unmatched. Germline CDR1 is MNHNY and CDR2 is SVGAGI (reference sequence). This CDR3 has 13 amino acids. DNA for the CDR3: TGTGCCAGCAGAAGGGGACAGTCCTACGAGCAGTACTTC. As protein: CASRRGQSYEQYF.

The J gene is TRBJ2-1, the V gene TRBV7-3; perhaps TRBD1 as D (6 bases). Germline-derived CDR1 and CDR2 are SGHTA and FQGTGA. CDR3 size: 16 residues. V was shortened by 5 bases and J by 0 bases, with 14 bases between the two germline ends. CDR3 nucleotides: TGTGCCAGCAGCCAAGGGACACGGAGCTCCTACAATGAGCAGTTCTTC. It codes for CASSQGTRSSYNEQFF.

Remarks on this clone: A single base is all that separates this from a far larger clone, so a read error is likely. The V call is TRBV5-6, the J call TRBJ2-3; the D gene is possibly TRBD2 (6 bases). Germline-derived CDR1 and CDR2 are SGHDT and YYEEEE. This CDR3 region has 13 residues. The CDR3 loop is CASGRRDLDTQYF. CDR3 sequence (DNA): TGTGCCAGCGGGCGGCGGGACTTAGATACTCAGTATTTT.

This clone was detected only once. The gene calls are TRBV6-6 and TRBJ1-6, with D uncertain. V lost 5 bases and J 5 bases, leaving 4 bases between the germline ends. The germline V gene has CDR1 MNHNY and CDR2 SVGAGI (reference sequence). The CDR3 spans 12 residues. The CDR3 DNA is TGTGCCAGCAGTCCCGATAATTCACCCCTCCACTTT. As protein: CASSPDNSPLHF.

The CDR3 loop is CASSLPTDEAFF. The CDR3 region has the DNA TGTGCCAGTAGTCTCCCGACAGATGAAGCTTTCTTT. The J gene is TRBJ1-1, the V gene TRBV19, with D possibly matching TRBD1 (5 bases). Germline assignment: CDR1 LNHDA and CDR2 SQIVND (reference sequence). The CDR3 is 12 amino acids. Trimming took 5 bases from V and 7 from J, leaving 11 bases between them.

The chain links TRBV29-1 to TRBJ2-2; the D gene is possibly TRBD1 (5 bases). Germline V gives CDR1 SQVTM, CDR2 ANQGSEA. The V end was cut by 4 bases, the J end by 5 bases, with 8 bases between. The CDR3 consists of 12 residues. The CDR3 DNA follows: TGCAGCGTTGGACAGAGAACCGGGGAGCTGTTTTTT. This encodes CSVGQRTGELFF.

The chain uses TRBV13 and TRBJ2-7, with a weak D call TRBD1 (5 bases). This CDR3 has 14 amino acids. The V gene's germline CDR1 is PRHDT and CDR2 FYEKMQ (reference sequence). V was shortened by 2 bases and J by 0 bases, with 8 bases between the two germline ends. The chain's CDR3 is CASSLSRASYEQYF. DNA of the CDR3: TGTGCCAGCAGCTTATCCAGGGCCTCCTACGAGCAGTACTTC.

This clone was recorded only once. The chain has TRBV13 and TRBJ2-4, with 9 nucleotides matching TRBD1. CDR3 size: 14 residues. The J segment lost 2 bases and the V segment lost 10 bases, leaving 6 bases of the junction unmatched. Germline V CDR1 and CDR2: PRHDT, FYEKMQ (reference sequence). The CDR3 loop reads CATRQGGTKNIQYF. The DNA of the CDR3 is TGTGCCACCCGACAGGGGGGGACCAAAAACATTCAGTACTTC.

In its sample, this clone was seen a few times. This chain joins TRBV19 and TRBJ1-1; 7 nucleotides match TRBD1. The length of the CDR3 is 15 residues. The germline V gene has CDR1 LNHDA and CDR2 SQIVND (reference sequence). The V and J ends lost 4 bases and 3 bases, in that order; junction bases with no gene match: 8. In nucleotides, the CDR3 is TGTGCCAGTAGTACACAGGGGTCCGTGGACACTGAAGCTTTCTTT. Translated, it gives CASSTQGSVDTEAFF.

The rearrangement uses TRBV15 and TRBJ1-1; D call uncertain. Per germline, CDR1 LNHNV and CDR2 YYDKDF (reference sequence). Trimming removed 5 bases from V and 7 bases from J, with 11 bases in between. This CDR3 is 12 amino acids long. This chain's CDR3 is CATSGSGVEAFF. The CDR3 nucleotides read TGTGCCACCAGCGGATCCGGGGTTGAAGCTTTCTTT.

The rearrangement uses TRBV28 and TRBJ2-2; possibly TRBD1 for D (6 bases). V was shortened by 6 bases and J by 6 bases, with 11 bases between the two germline ends. CDR1 and CDR2 (germline): MDHEN, SYDVKM. CDR3 size: 13 residues. CDR3 in DNA: TGTGCCAGCAGGGGTTCAGGGGCCGGGGAGCTGTTTTTT. Amino acids: CASRGSGAGELFF.

This chain connects TRBV6-1 to TRBJ1-6; a possible D gene is TRBD1 (6 bases). The CDR3 runs 15 residues. The V and J ends lost 8 bases and 11 bases respectively, with 22 bases between them. Per the germline V gene, CDR1 is MNHNS and CDR2 is SASEGT. CDR3 region: CASFPGQLTLAPLHF. CDR3 bases: TGTGCCAGCTTCCCGGGACAACTCACCCTGGCACCCCTCCACTTT.

This sequence joins TRBV4-1 and TRBJ2-1; weak D call: TRBD2 (6 bases). Germline loops: CDR1 MGHRA, CDR2 YSYEKL. V shed 5 bases and J shed 4 bases, with 18 bases lying between them. The CDR3 has 16 amino acids. This chain's CDR3 is CASSFDGGEGYNEQFF. CDR3 bases: TGCGCCAGCAGCTTCGACGGGGGTGAGGGGTACAATGAGCAGTTCTTC.

The V and J genes are TRBV18 and TRBJ1-3; TRBD1 matches at 7 bases. Germline V gene sequence: CDR1 KGHSH, CDR2 LQKENI. The CDR3 runs 19 residues. Unmatched junction bases numbered 18, after V lost 3 bases and J lost 4 bases. CDR3 region: CASSPFTPLTGVGGNTIYF. The CDR3 DNA is TGTGCCAGCTCACCGTTTACCCCTTTAACAGGGGTGGGAGGAAACACCATATATTTT.

This CDR3 is CASSDQGAAEAFF. In DNA form, the CDR3 reads TGTGCCAGCAGTGATCAGGGGGCGGCTGAAGCTTTCTTT. The chain links TRBV2 to TRBJ1-1; 8 positions agree with TRBD1. The CDR3 has 13 residues. V lost 3 bases and J lost 6; bases outside the gene matches: 3. Germline V gene sequence: CDR1 SNHLY, CDR2 FYNNEI.

The J gene is TRBJ2-5, the V gene TRBV5-1, with 8 positions matching TRBD2. The CDR3 totals 14 residues. With 3 bases clipped from V and 5 bases from J, the junction kept 6 bases outside the gene matches. Per the germline V gene, CDR1 is SGHRS and CDR2 is YFSETQ. In DNA form, the CDR3 reads TGCGCCAGCAGCTCGGGACTAGTCGGGGAGACCCAGTACTTC. It encodes CASSSGLVGETQYF.

The chain uses TRBV5-4 and TRBJ1-1; 7 nucleotides match TRBD1. The V segment lost 4 bases and the J segment 7 bases; nucleotides outside the gene matches: 13. The CDR3 is 15 amino acids. Germline V gives CDR1 SGHNT, CDR2 YYREEE (reference sequence). The CDR3 spells CASSLGAGGLGEAFF. CDR3 DNA: TGTGCCAGCAGCCTCGGGGCAGGGGGTTTGGGTGAAGCTTTCTTT.

The chain uses TRBV18 and TRBJ2-7, with 8 bases identical to TRBD1. The V and J ends lost 2 bases and 1 base, in that order; junction bases with no gene match: 13. The CDR3 length is 18 residues. Germline V CDR1 and CDR2: KGHSH, LQKENI. The CDR3 reads CASSPIGQGADKSYEQYF. In DNA, the CDR3 is TGTGCCAGCTCACCAATCGGGCAGGGGGCGGATAAATCCTACGAGCAGTACTTC.

The gene calls are TRBV5-1 and TRBJ1-1; the D gene is possibly TRBD1 (6 bases). There are 16 residues in the CDR3. The V gene lost 3 bases and the J gene lost 2 bases, with 17 bases spanning the gap. CDR1 SGHRS and CDR2 YFSETQ come from the germline V gene. The CDR3 protein is CASSSQPGGANTEAFF. The CDR3 DNA sequence: TGCGCCAGCAGCTCCCAACCTGGGGGGGCAAACACTGAAGCTTTCTTT.

This chain uses TRBV4-1 with TRBJ2-2; a weak D match, TRBD1 (6 bases). Germline CDR1 MGHRA, CDR2 YSYEKL. Trimming removed 3 bases at V and 5 bases at J, with 16 bases between. The CDR3 spans 16 residues. CDR3 amino acids: CASSHQGFRPTGELFF. CDR3 nucleotide sequence: TGCGCCAGCAGCCACCAGGGGTTCCGGCCGACCGGGGAGCTGTTTTTT.